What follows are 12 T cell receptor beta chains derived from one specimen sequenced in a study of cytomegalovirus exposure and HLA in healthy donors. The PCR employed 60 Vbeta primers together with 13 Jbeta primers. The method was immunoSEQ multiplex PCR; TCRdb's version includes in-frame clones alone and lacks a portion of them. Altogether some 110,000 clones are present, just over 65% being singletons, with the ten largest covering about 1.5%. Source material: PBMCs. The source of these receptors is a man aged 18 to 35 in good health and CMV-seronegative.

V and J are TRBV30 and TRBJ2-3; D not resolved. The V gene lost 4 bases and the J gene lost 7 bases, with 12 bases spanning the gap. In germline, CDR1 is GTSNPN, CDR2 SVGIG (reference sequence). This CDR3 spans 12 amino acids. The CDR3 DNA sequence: TGTGCCTGGATAAAAACTTCTCATACGCAGTATTTT. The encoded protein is CAWIKTSHTQYF.

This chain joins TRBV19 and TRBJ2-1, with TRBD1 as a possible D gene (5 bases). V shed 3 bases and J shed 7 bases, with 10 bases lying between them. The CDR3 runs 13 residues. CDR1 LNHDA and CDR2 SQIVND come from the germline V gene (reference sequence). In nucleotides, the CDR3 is TGTGCCAGTAGTATGGGGCTAGGTAATGAGCAGTTCTTC. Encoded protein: CASSMGLGNEQFF.

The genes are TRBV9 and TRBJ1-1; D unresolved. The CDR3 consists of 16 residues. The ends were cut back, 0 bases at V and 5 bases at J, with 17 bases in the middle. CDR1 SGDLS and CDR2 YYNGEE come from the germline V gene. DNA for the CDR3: TGTGCCAGCAGCGTAGTATCCGGGTTGATAAGGACTGAAGCTTTCTTT. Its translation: CASSVVSGLIRTEAFF.

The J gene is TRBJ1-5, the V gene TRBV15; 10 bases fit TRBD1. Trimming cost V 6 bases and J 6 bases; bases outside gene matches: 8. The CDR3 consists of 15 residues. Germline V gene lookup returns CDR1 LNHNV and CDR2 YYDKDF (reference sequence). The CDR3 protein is CATRDGTGVLQPQHF. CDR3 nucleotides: TGTGCCACCAGGGACGGGACAGGGGTCCTTCAGCCCCAGCATTTT.

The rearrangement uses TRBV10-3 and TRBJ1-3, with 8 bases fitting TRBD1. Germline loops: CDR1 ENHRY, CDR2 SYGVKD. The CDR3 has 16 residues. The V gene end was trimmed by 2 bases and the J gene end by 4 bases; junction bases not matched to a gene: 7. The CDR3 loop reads CAISEPLTGDGNTIYF. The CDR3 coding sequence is TGTGCCATCAGTGAGCCCCTGACAGGGGACGGAAACACCATATATTTT.

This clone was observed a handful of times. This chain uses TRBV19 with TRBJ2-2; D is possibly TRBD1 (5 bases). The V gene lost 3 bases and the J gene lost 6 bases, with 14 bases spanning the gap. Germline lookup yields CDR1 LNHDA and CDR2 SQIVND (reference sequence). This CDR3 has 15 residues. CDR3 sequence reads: CASSIQGIIPGELFF. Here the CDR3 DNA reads TGTGCCAGTAGTATTCAGGGTATTATACCCGGGGAGCTGTTTTTT.

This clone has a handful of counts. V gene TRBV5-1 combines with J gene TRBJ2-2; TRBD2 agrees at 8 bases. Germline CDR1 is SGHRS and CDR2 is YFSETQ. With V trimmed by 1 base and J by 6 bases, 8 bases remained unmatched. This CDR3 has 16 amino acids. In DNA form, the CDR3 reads TGCGCCAGCAGCTTGCGAAATAGCGGGAAGTCCGGGGAGCTGTTTTTT. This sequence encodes CASSLRNSGKSGELFF.

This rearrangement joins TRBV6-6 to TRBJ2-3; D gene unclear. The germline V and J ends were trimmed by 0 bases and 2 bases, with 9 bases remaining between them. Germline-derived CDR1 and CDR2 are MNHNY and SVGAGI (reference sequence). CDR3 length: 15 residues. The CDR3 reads CASSYSPDNTDTQYF. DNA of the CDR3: TGTGCCAGCAGTTACTCCCCCGACAACACAGATACGCAGTATTTT.

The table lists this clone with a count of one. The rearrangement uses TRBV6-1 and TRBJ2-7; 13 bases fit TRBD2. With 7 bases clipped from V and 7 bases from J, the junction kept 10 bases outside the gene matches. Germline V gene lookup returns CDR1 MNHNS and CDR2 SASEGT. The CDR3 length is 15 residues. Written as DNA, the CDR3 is TGTGCCAGCAAGCTTACTAGCGGGGGGGCACTTGAGCAGTACTTC. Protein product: CASKLTSGGALEQYF.

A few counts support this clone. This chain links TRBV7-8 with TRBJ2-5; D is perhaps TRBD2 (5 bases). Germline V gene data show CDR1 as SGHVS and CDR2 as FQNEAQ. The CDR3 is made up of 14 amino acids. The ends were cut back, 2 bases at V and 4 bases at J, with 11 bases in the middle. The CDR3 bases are TGTGCCAGCAGCTTATATGGGAGTACAGAGACCCAGTACTTC. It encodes CASSLYGSTETQYF. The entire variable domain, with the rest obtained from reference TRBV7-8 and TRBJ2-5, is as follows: GAGVSQSPRYKVAKRGQDVALRCDPISGHVSLFWYQQALGQGPEFLTYFQNEAQLDKSGLPSDRFFAERPEGSVSTLKIQRTQQEDSAVYLCASSLYGSTETQYFGPGTRLLVL.

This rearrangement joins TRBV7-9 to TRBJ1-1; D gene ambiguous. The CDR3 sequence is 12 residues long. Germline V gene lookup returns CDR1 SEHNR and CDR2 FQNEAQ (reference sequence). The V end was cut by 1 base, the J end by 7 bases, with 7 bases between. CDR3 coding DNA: TGTGCCAGCAGCTTAGGGCCCCGTGAAGCTTTCTTT. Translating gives CASSLGPREAFF. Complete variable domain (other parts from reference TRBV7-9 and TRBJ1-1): DTGVSQNPRHKITKRGQNVTFRCDPISEHNRLYWYRQTLGQGPEFLTYFQNEAQLEKSRLLSDRFSAERPKGSFSTLEIQRTEQGDSAMYLCASSLGPREAFFGQGTRLTVV.

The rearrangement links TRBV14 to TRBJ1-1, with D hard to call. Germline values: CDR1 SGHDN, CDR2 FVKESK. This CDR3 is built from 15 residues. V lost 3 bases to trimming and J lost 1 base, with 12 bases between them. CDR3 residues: CASSHPHSGNTEAFF. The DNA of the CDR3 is TGTGCCAGCAGCCACCCACATTCGGGGAACACTGAAGCTTTCTTT.